This T cell receptor (beta chain) was profiled in a study of T cell repertoires in cytomegalovirus infection. This clonotype showed up just a few times. The antigen is undetermined. V gave up 3 bases and J gave up 5 bases, with 15 bases separating them. Germline CDR1 SGHAT, CDR2 FQNNGV. This CDR3 contains 15 residues. TCRdb ran MiXCR on the reads and lists one entry per CDR3 protein. The data hold roughly 500,000 distinct CDR3 sequences, with 25% to 35% observed a single time. The chain joins TRBV11-2 to TRBJ2-3, with TRBD2 as a possible D gene (6 bases). The sample consisted of cultured PBMCs, taken from culture after CMV antigen stimulation. The origin of this receptor is a human donor in good health (CMV status not recorded). Some clones in this sample may be carry-over from other donors' samples. In nucleotides, the CDR3 is TGTGCCAGCAGCTTCCGACTAGAAGTAATAGATACGCAGTATTTT. The encoded protein is CASSFRLEVIDTQYF.